This entry describes one T cell receptor beta chain. The data stem from a study of T cell changes during pregnancy in multiple sclerosis. Generated by immunoSEQ multiplex PCR, the TCRdb table keeps only in-frame clones and is missing some. The table records about 47,000 clones, around 93% of them present only once. Per germline, CDR1 MNHEY and CDR2 SVGAGI. This CDR3 has 15 amino acids. J was trimmed by 7 bases and V by 6 bases; bases with no gene match: 6. The chain links TRBV6-5 to TRBJ1-6; 10 bases line up with TRBD1. The source of this sequence is a female donor with multiple sclerosis, enrolled in a pregnancy study. The input for sequencing was peripheral blood, taken after pregnancy. CDR3 residues: CASSRQGAQNSPLHF. The CDR3 region has the DNA TGTGCCAGCAGCCGACAGGGGGCGCAGAATTCACCCCTCCACTTT.